The 19 T cell receptor beta chains listed next were all sequenced from one sample in a study of cytomegalovirus exposure and HLA in healthy donors. This PCR relied on a set of 60 Vbeta primers and 13 Jbeta primers. Method: immunoSEQ multiplex PCR; TCRdb's copy keeps in-frame clones and lacks some. The sample yields about 140,000 clones, around 86% seen once. Source material: PBMCs. These receptors all stem from a female donor in good health and CMV-seronegative.

This clone was found a few times. This chain uses TRBV28 with TRBJ1-2; D is undetermined. Trimming left V 3 bases short and J 8 bases short, with 16 bases between. Per the germline V gene, CDR1 is MDHEN and CDR2 is SYDVKM. The CDR3 totals 14 residues. The CDR3 nucleotides read TGTGCCAGCAGTTTGGGAGGGAGGAGGTACGGCTACACCTTC. Protein sequence: CASSLGGRRYGYTF.

J is TRBJ1-4 and V is TRBV9; 9 nucleotides match TRBD1. The V gene's germline CDR1 is SGDLS and CDR2 YYNGEE. After removal of 2 bases from V and 5 bases from J, the junction contained 13 bases not matched to a gene. This CDR3 comprises 18 residues. The CDR3, as DNA: TGTGCCAGCAGCGTCCTCCCTCCCGTGGGACAGGGAAATGAAAAACTGTTTTTT. This sequence encodes CASSVLPPVGQGNEKLFF.

This clone was seen a few times. The chain joins TRBV30 to TRBJ2-3; the match to TRBD1 covers 9 bases. Germline CDR1 is GTSNPN and CDR2 is SVGIG (reference sequence). The ends lost 2 bases at V and 4 bases at J; junction bases unmatched: 10. The CDR3 runs to 16 residues. CDR3 residues: CAWSNAQGASADTQYF. For the CDR3, the DNA is TGTGCCTGGAGTAACGCACAGGGGGCGAGCGCAGATACGCAGTATTTT.

The chain recombines TRBV28 with TRBJ2-7, with TRBD2 identical over 11 bases. Germline assignment: CDR1 MDHEN and CDR2 SYDVKM. The CDR3 totals 14 residues. After removal of 6 bases from V and 3 bases from J, the junction contained 4 bases not matched to a gene. CDR3 sequence (DNA): TGTGCCAGCAGACCTGGGACTAGCGGCTACGAGCAGTACTTC. Translated: CASRPGTSGYEQYF.

This rearrangement joins TRBV9 to TRBJ1-4; the D is unclear. The CDR3 runs to 14 residues. The V end lost 0 bases, the J end lost 7 bases, and 10 bases lay between the germline ends. From germline, CDR1 is SGDLS and CDR2 YYNGEE. CDR3 bases: TGTGCCAGCAGCGTAGTTCCAGAGGCTGAAAAACTGTTTTTT. Its protein is CASSVVPEAEKLFF.

The rearrangement uses TRBV6-5 and TRBJ2-3; 12 bases align to TRBD2. Trimming cost V 5 bases and J 3 bases; bases outside gene matches: 0. Germline values: CDR1 MNHEY, CDR2 SVGAGI. This CDR3 region has 14 residues. CDR3 amino acids: CASSLAGGTDTQYF. DNA for the CDR3: TGTGCCAGCAGTCTAGCGGGAGGGACAGATACGCAGTATTTT.

A few counts support this clone. This chain connects TRBV7-2 to TRBJ1-5; D is unclear. This CDR3 is built from 13 residues. Trimming shortened V by 5 bases and J by 1 base, and 6 bases separated the two germline ends. CDR1 is SGHTA, CDR2 FQGNSA, per germline. As DNA, the CDR3 is TGTGCCAGCAGCCCACAGAGCAATCAGCCCCAGCATTTT. This sequence encodes CASSPQSNQPQHF.

The chain combines TRBV11-2 with TRBJ2-7; D unclear. Germline-derived CDR1 and CDR2 are SGHAT and FQNNGV. Trimming removed 0 bases from V and 4 bases from J, with 10 bases in between. This CDR3 is built from 14 residues. CDR3 sequence reads: CASSLDRPPYEQYF. CDR3 DNA: TGTGCCAGCAGCTTAGACAGGCCCCCTTACGAGCAGTACTTC.

This CDR3 reads CASSQVPGGGRVYEQYF. The CDR3 DNA reads as TGCGCCAGCAGCCAAGTCCCCGGCGGGGGGCGAGTCTACGAGCAGTACTTC. The chain couples TRBV4-1 to TRBJ2-7, with TRBD2 matching 8 bases. Germline trimming cut 1 base from V and 3 bases from J; bases unmatched to any gene: 11. Germline values: CDR1 MGHRA, CDR2 YSYEKL. This CDR3 region has 17 residues.

The chain carries TRBV9 and TRBJ2-7; the D is unclear. Trimming shortened V by 3 bases and J by 7 bases, and 11 bases separated the two germline ends. The CDR3 runs to 12 residues. Germline V gives CDR1 SGDLS, CDR2 YYNGEE. In DNA form, the CDR3 reads TGTGCCAGCAGCGGACCCGACGGGGAGCAGTACTTC. The encoded protein is CASSGPDGEQYF.

This clone was detected only once. J is TRBJ2-7 and V is TRBV30, with 7 bases aligning to TRBD1. The length of the CDR3 is 14 residues. The V segment lost 0 bases and the J segment 6 bases; nucleotides outside the gene matches: 8. Germline CDR1 GTSNPN, CDR2 SVGIG (reference sequence). The CDR3 here is CAWSVLDRESEQYF. In DNA, the CDR3 is TGTGCCTGGAGTGTACTTGACAGGGAGTCCGAGCAGTACTTC.

V gene TRBV11-3 combines with J gene TRBJ2-3, with D uncertain. There are 13 residues in the CDR3. Trimming took 4 bases from V and 4 from J, leaving 9 bases between them. Looked up from germline, CDR1 is SGHNT and CDR2 is YENEEA. CDR3 sequence (DNA): TGTGCCAGCAGCTCCCGAGGAGCAGATACGCAGTATTTT. This codes for CASSSRGADTQYF. The full variable domain, rest sourced from reference TRBV11-3 and TRBJ2-3, is EAGVVQSPRYKIIEKKQPVAFWCNPISGHNTLYWYLQNLGQGPELLIRYENEEAVDDSQLPKDRFSAERLKGVDSTLKIQPAELGDSAVYLCASSSRGADTQYFGPGTRLTVL.

Only a few counts were recorded for this clone. The chain links TRBV27 to TRBJ2-7, with D possibly matching TRBD1 (5 bases). V was trimmed by 4 bases and J by 2 bases, leaving 12 bases between them. CDR3 length equals 14 residues. Germline V gives CDR1 MNHEY, CDR2 SMNVEV (reference sequence). The CDR3 bases are TGTGCCAGCAGTTCCCAGGGCAGACCCTACGAGCAGTACTTC. It is translated as CASSSQGRPYEQYF.

This chain joins TRBV10-3 and TRBJ1-5, with no clear D. This CDR3 region has 14 residues. Germline V gene lookup returns CDR1 ENHRY and CDR2 SYGVKD. Trimming pared 3 bases from V and 2 bases from J, leaving 8 bases between. CDR3 sequence reads: CAISDSLRNQPQHF. As DNA, the CDR3 is TGTGCCATCAGTGATAGCCTTCGCAATCAGCCCCAGCATTTT.

This clone has more than one count but fewer than ten. The chain joins TRBV4-2 to TRBJ2-1, with a weak D call TRBD2 (6 bases). Germline V gives CDR1 LGHNA, CDR2 YNFKEQ. Trimming removed 0 bases at V and 0 bases at J, with 9 bases between. The CDR3 length is 16 residues. The CDR3 reads CASSQDWGDSYNEQFF. The DNA of the CDR3 is TGTGCCAGCAGCCAAGATTGGGGGGACTCCTACAATGAGCAGTTCTTC.

The chain links TRBV7-9 to TRBJ2-5; D is uncertain. V lost 8 bases to trimming and J lost 4 bases, with 23 bases between them. This CDR3 spans 16 amino acids. Looked up from germline, CDR1 is SEHNR and CDR2 is FQNEAQ (reference sequence). CDR3 residues: CASGYSRGGSPETQYF. In DNA form, the CDR3 reads TGTGCCAGCGGATACTCGAGAGGCGGAAGCCCAGAGACCCAGTACTTC.

The V and J genes are TRBV28 and TRBJ2-1; D is ambiguous. V was shortened by 5 bases and J by 6 bases, with 5 bases between the two germline ends. Germline CDR1 and CDR2: MDHEN and SYDVKM. The CDR3 covers 11 residues. The CDR3 loop reads CASSLGNEQFF. CDR3 bases: TGTGCCAGCAGTCTAGGCAATGAGCAGTTCTTC.

The J gene is TRBJ2-3, the V gene TRBV30, with D uncertain. With 4 bases removed from V and 2 bases from J, the gap between germline ends came to 10 bases. Germline CDR1 and CDR2: GTSNPN and SVGIG (reference sequence). The CDR3 length is 13 residues. For the CDR3, the DNA is TGTGCCTGGATGACTCGGCTCACAGATACGCAGTATTTT. Protein: CAWMTRLTDTQYF.

J is TRBJ2-1 and V is TRBV5-5; a weak D match, TRBD2 (6 bases). Trimming shortened V by 3 bases and J by 6 bases, and 10 bases separated the two germline ends. The CDR3 totals 13 residues. Germline V gives CDR1 SGHKS, CDR2 YYEKEE (reference sequence). The CDR3 sequence: CASSSRLVNEQFF. The CDR3, as DNA: TGTGCCAGCAGCTCGAGACTAGTCAATGAGCAGTTCTTC.